The rows below give T cell receptor beta chains drawn from one sample of a study of shared clonotypes between healthy human individuals. Produced via immunoSEQ multiplex PCR; TCRdb's table is partial and in-frame only. The sample consists of over 1.5 million clones, 95% to 99% of them appearing once. Sequencing input: naive CD4+ T cells sorted from blood. All receptors come from a man younger than 40 in good health. Each CDR3 is given with its conserved first and last residue. D genes are given only for firm matches. The size of a clone is reported for some rows only, either as once, few or many, or as a class for expanded clones.

d_gene: NA; j_gene: TRBJ1-5; v_gene: TRBV28; abundance: NA; CDR3nt: TGTGCCAGCAACTGGGGGCGCAATCAGCCCCAGCATTTT; CDR3aa: CASNWGRNQPQHF
d_gene: NA; j_gene: TRBJ2-7; v_gene: TRBV19; abundance: NA; CDR3nt: TGTGCCAGTAGTATTGGGTGGTCAGGTCTGATCTCCTACGAGCAGTACTTC; CDR3aa: CASSIGWSGLISYEQYF
d_gene: NA; j_gene: TRBJ2-7; v_gene: TRBV29-1; abundance: NA; CDR3nt: TGCAGCGTCACGCGTAGGGCCACCGCCTACGAGCAGTACTTC; CDR3aa: CSVTRRATAYEQYF
d_gene: TRBD1; j_gene: TRBJ1-4; v_gene: TRBV5-1; abundance: NA; CDR3nt: TGCGCCAGCAGCCGGGACAGATCAAATGAAAAACTGTTTTTT; CDR3aa: CASSRDRSNEKLFF
d_gene: TRBD1; j_gene: TRBJ1-2; v_gene: TRBV9; abundance: once; CDR3nt: TGTGCCAGCAGCCCCAGAGGGGGCACACTTGCTGGCTACACCTTC; CDR3aa: CASSPRGGTLAGYTF
d_gene: TRBD1; j_gene: TRBJ1-4; v_gene: TRBV30; abundance: NA; CDR3nt: TGTGCCTGGAGTGTAACTCGTACAGGGGGAAATGAAAAACTGTTTTTT; CDR3aa: CAWSVTRTGGNEKLFF
d_gene: TRBD2; j_gene: TRBJ2-5; v_gene: TRBV5-1; abundance: NA; CDR3nt: TGCGCCAGCAGCTTGGACCCTAGCGGAGGTCCTTCGCCCCAGTACTTC; CDR3aa: CASSLDPSGGPSPQYF
d_gene: TRBD1; j_gene: TRBJ1-2; v_gene: TRBV10-2; abundance: NA; CDR3nt: TGCGCCAGCAGTGAGGTCCAACAGGGGTATGGTTACACCTTC; CDR3aa: CASSEVQQGYGYTF
d_gene: NA; j_gene: TRBJ1-1; v_gene: TRBV11-3; abundance: NA; CDR3nt: TGTGCCAGCAGCTTAAAAAGGGACACTGAAGCTTTCTTT; CDR3aa: CASSLKRDTEAFF
d_gene: NA; j_gene: TRBJ2-2; v_gene: TRBV7-8; abundance: once; CDR3nt: TGTGCCAGCAGCTTACGGAGCGGAGACACCGGGGAGCTGTTTTTT; CDR3aa: CASSLRSGDTGELFF
d_gene: NA; j_gene: TRBJ1-2; v_gene: TRBV7-9; abundance: NA; CDR3nt: TGTGCCAGCAGCCCCCAGACGACGGGAGGCTACACCTTC; CDR3aa: CASSPQTTGGYTF
d_gene: NA; j_gene: TRBJ1-1; v_gene: TRBV7-9; abundance: few; CDR3nt: TGTGCCAGCAGCTTAGCGGTTGAAGCTTTCTTT; CDR3aa: CASSLAVEAFF
d_gene: NA; j_gene: TRBJ1-1; v_gene: TRBV27; abundance: NA; CDR3nt: TGTGCCAGCAGTTTCCTTGGAGACCGGAACACTGAAGCTTTCTTT; CDR3aa: CASSFLGDRNTEAFF
d_gene: TRBD2; j_gene: TRBJ2-5; v_gene: TRBV5-1; abundance: NA; CDR3nt: TGCGCCAGCAGCTTGGACCCCCACGGGACTAGCGGGAGAGAGACCCAGTACTTC; CDR3aa: CASSLDPHGTSGRETQYF
d_gene: TRBD2; j_gene: TRBJ2-2; v_gene: TRBV5-6; abundance: NA; CDR3nt: TGTGCCAGCAGCTTGGTAGCGGGAGGAGAGTCCGGGGAGCTGTTTTTT; CDR3aa: CASSLVAGGESGELFF
d_gene: NA; j_gene: TRBJ1-5; v_gene: TRBV19; abundance: NA; CDR3nt: TGTGCCAGTAGTATCGGGGAATATAGCAATCAGCCCCAGCATTTT; CDR3aa: CASSIGEYSNQPQHF
d_gene: NA; j_gene: TRBJ2-2; v_gene: TRBV27; abundance: NA; CDR3nt: TGTGCCAGCAGTTTCTCCTGGGTTAGCGGCACCGGGGAGCTGTTTTTT; CDR3aa: CASSFSWVSGTGELFF
d_gene: NA; j_gene: TRBJ2-3; v_gene: TRBV9; abundance: NA; CDR3nt: TGTGCCAGCAGCGTTTTGGCGTTGGGAACGGATACGCAGTATTTT; CDR3aa: CASSVLALGTDTQYF
d_gene: TRBD1; j_gene: TRBJ2-2; v_gene: TRBV28; abundance: NA; CDR3nt: TGTGCCAGCAGTGGACCGGGACAGGGTAACGGGGAGCTGTTTTTT; CDR3aa: CASSGPGQGNGELFF
d_gene: NA; j_gene: TRBJ1-2; v_gene: TRBV28; abundance: NA; CDR3nt: TGTGCCAGCCGATATTACGGACAGTATGGCTACACCTTC; CDR3aa: CASRYYGQYGYTF
d_gene: NA; j_gene: TRBJ2-1; v_gene: TRBV2; abundance: once; CDR3nt: TGTGCCAGCAGTGAAGTTCGCACTAACCTTAATGAGCAGTTCTTC; CDR3aa: CASSEVRTNLNEQFF
d_gene: TRBD1; j_gene: TRBJ1-2; v_gene: TRBV5-1; abundance: NA; CDR3nt: TGCGCCAGCAGCTTGATCGACATTCGGATTCAGGGGGTGGACTATGGCTACACCTTC; CDR3aa: CASSLIDIRIQGVDYGYTF
d_gene: NA; j_gene: TRBJ2-3; v_gene: TRBV11-3; abundance: NA; CDR3nt: TGTGCCAGCAGCTCAGGAGATACGCAGTATTTT; CDR3aa: CASSSGDTQYF
d_gene: NA; j_gene: TRBJ1-3; v_gene: TRBV7-9; abundance: NA; CDR3nt: TGTGCCAGCAGCCCCACAGGACCCTCTGGAAACACCATATATTTT; CDR3aa: CASSPTGPSGNTIYF
d_gene: NA; j_gene: TRBJ1-1; v_gene: TRBV9; abundance: NA; CDR3nt: TGTGCCAGCAGCCCGAGTGGGCAGCACACTGAAGCTTTCTTT; CDR3aa: CASSPSGQHTEAFF
d_gene: TRBD1; j_gene: TRBJ1-5; v_gene: TRBV10-2; abundance: NA; CDR3nt: TGCGCCAGCAGACCTGACAGGGGCGCGGATCAGCCCCAGCATTTT; CDR3aa: CASRPDRGADQPQHF
d_gene: TRBD2; j_gene: TRBJ2-5; v_gene: TRBV18; abundance: NA; CDR3nt: TGTGCCAGCTCACCCCCCAGCGGGAGGGAAGAGACCCAGTACTTC; CDR3aa: CASSPPSGREETQYF
d_gene: NA; j_gene: TRBJ1-1; v_gene: TRBV11-3; abundance: NA; CDR3nt: TGTGCCAGCAGTCCCCGTAACGGGTTCACTGAAGCTTTCTTT; CDR3aa: CASSPRNGFTEAFF
d_gene: TRBD1; j_gene: TRBJ2-7; v_gene: TRBV2; abundance: once; CDR3nt: TGTGCCAGCAGTAGCACAGGGGTCTACGAGCAGTACTTC; CDR3aa: CASSSTGVYEQYF
d_gene: NA; j_gene: TRBJ2-7; v_gene: TRBV6-1; abundance: NA; CDR3nt: TGTGCCAGCAGTGAGTCGGGGCGCTACGAGCAGTACTTC; CDR3aa: CASSESGRYEQYF
d_gene: TRBD2; j_gene: TRBJ2-1; v_gene: TRBV28; abundance: NA; CDR3nt: TGTGCCGGTGCGAGAGCGGGAGTAAACAATGAGCAGTTCTTC; CDR3aa: CAGARAGVNNEQFF
d_gene: TRBD1; j_gene: TRBJ1-4; v_gene: TRBV18; abundance: NA; CDR3nt: TGTGCCAGCTCACCAGAGGGGGCCGTTAGAGAAAAACTGTTTTTT; CDR3aa: CASSPEGAVREKLFF
d_gene: NA; j_gene: TRBJ1-1; v_gene: TRBV5-1; abundance: once; CDR3nt: TGCGCCAGCAGCTTGGAGATTGGTGGGACTGAAGCTTTCTTT; CDR3aa: CASSLEIGGTEAFF
d_gene: NA; j_gene: TRBJ2-2; v_gene: TRBV6-5; abundance: NA; CDR3nt: TGTGCCAGCAGCCGCCAAAGAGGGGAGCTGTTTTTT; CDR3aa: CASSRQRGELFF
d_gene: TRBD1; j_gene: TRBJ2-7; v_gene: TRBV11-3; abundance: NA; CDR3nt: TGTGCCAGCAGCTTACGGACAGGGGCCCTAATCTCCTACGAGCAGTACTTC; CDR3aa: CASSLRTGALISYEQYF
d_gene: TRBD1; j_gene: TRBJ1-5; v_gene: TRBV15; abundance: NA; CDR3nt: TGTGCCACCAGCCGAACCGCCGGGACAGGAAATCAGCCCCAGCATTTT; CDR3aa: CATSRTAGTGNQPQHF
d_gene: NA; j_gene: TRBJ2-2; v_gene: TRBV7-3; abundance: NA; CDR3nt: TGTGCCAGCAGCTTAACGAGTAGGAACACCGGGGAGCTGTTTTTT; CDR3aa: CASSLTSRNTGELFF
d_gene: TRBD1; j_gene: TRBJ2-5; v_gene: TRBV27; abundance: NA; CDR3nt: TGTGCCAGCACAGGACAGGGCCTTGAGACCCAGTACTTC; CDR3aa: CASTGQGLETQYF
d_gene: TRBD2; j_gene: TRBJ2-2; v_gene: TRBV5-1; abundance: NA; CDR3nt: TGCGCCAGCAGCTGGGCTAGCGGGGCCACCGGGGAGCTGTTTTTT; CDR3aa: CASSWASGATGELFF
d_gene: TRBD2; j_gene: TRBJ2-3; v_gene: TRBV5-1; abundance: NA; CDR3nt: TGCGCCAGCAGAACTAGCGGGCGTGATACGCAGTATTTT; CDR3aa: CASRTSGRDTQYF
d_gene: NA; j_gene: TRBJ2-1; v_gene: TRBV27; abundance: NA; CDR3nt: TGTGCCAGCAGTTTATACGGGAGTAGGGCCAATGAGCAGTTCTTC; CDR3aa: CASSLYGSRANEQFF